This is a list of T cell receptor beta chains from one sample in a study of response to subunit inactivated influenza vaccine. TCRdb ran MiXCR on the RT-PCR reads and lists one entry per CDR3 protein. The sample holds 650,000 to 800,000 distinct CDR3 sequences, roughly 13% seen once. The sample here was PBMCs from blood, taken around 14 days before vaccination. The receptors were sampled from a man in his fifties or sixties who received an inactivated influenza vaccine. CDR3s include the opening cysteine and the closing phenylalanine or tryptophan. Fields, in order: D gene, J gene, CDR3 length, clone size, V gene, CDR3 protein, CDR3 DNA. The D gene is left open where the match is weak. Size is omitted from some rows. Given values are once, few, many or a class for expanded clones.

>-|TRBJ2-5|12|-|TRBV12-3/TRBV12-4
CASKTDGETQYF
TGTGCCAGCAAGACCGACGGGGAGACCCAGTACTTC
>-|TRBJ2-5|16|once|TRBV12-3/TRBV12-4
CASSPRLAEYQETQYF
TGTGCCAGCAGTCCCCGGTTAGCGGAGTACCAAGAGACCCAGTACTTC
>-|TRBJ1-5|13|-|TRBV7-2
CASSLGRVEPQHF
TGTGCCAGCAGCTTAGGCAGGGTTGAGCCCCAGCATTTT
>TRBD1|TRBJ2-5|15|-|TRBV25-1
CASSPRDREVETQYF
TGTGCCAGCAGTCCCCGGGACAGGGAGGTAGAGACCCAGTACTTC
>-|TRBJ2-3|14|-|TRBV3-1
CASSQAAITDTQYF
TGTGCCAGCAGCCAAGCTGCTATCACAGATACGCAGTATTTT
>-|TRBJ2-1|15|few|TRBV9
CASSPIASVVNEQFF
TGTGCCAGCAGCCCCATAGCGAGTGTGGTAAATGAGCAGTTCTTC
>-|TRBJ2-2|16|few|TRBV27
CASSLLGAPNTGELFF
TGTGCCAGCAGTTTATTGGGGGCGCCGAACACCGGGGAGCTGTTTTTT
>TRBD2|TRBJ2-2|15|-|TRBV20-1
CSASVAGRNTGELFF
TGCAGTGCGTCCGTAGCGGGGAGGAACACCGGGGAGCTGTTTTTT
>TRBD2|TRBJ2-7|16|-|TRBV6-5
CASSYSGGDLGYEQYF
TGTGCCAGCAGTTACAGCGGGGGTGATCTAGGATACGAGCAGTACTTC
>-|TRBJ2-4|13|-|TRBV2
CASNPGPSNIQYF
TGTGCCAGCAACCCGGGACCCTCAAACATTCAGTACTTC
>-|TRBJ2-5|12|-|TRBV20-1
CSASSQGETQYF
TGCAGTGCTAGTTCCCAGGGGGAGACCCAGTACTTC
>TRBD1|TRBJ2-7|14|-|TRBV28
CASSSTGVLDEQYF
TGTGCCAGCAGTTCGACAGGGGTTTTGGACGAGCAGTACTTC
>-|TRBJ1-4|13|-|TRBV20-1
CSASRPGNEKLFF
TGCAGTGCTAGCCGTCCAGGGAATGAAAAACTGTTTTTT
>TRBD1|TRBJ2-2|16|few|TRBV20-1
CSARAPGQGATGELFF
TGCAGTGCTAGAGCCCCGGGACAGGGGGCAACCGGGGAGCTGTTTTTT
>TRBD1|TRBJ2-4|16|few|TRBV7-2
CASSSGRTGGLNIQYF
TGTGCCAGCAGCTCAGGGAGGACAGGGGGTTTGAACATTCAGTACTTC
>-|TRBJ2-3|13|few|TRBV5-1
CASKEENTDTQYF
TGCGCCAGCAAGGAGGAGAACACAGATACGCAGTATTTT
>-|TRBJ2-7|13|few|TRBV5-1
CASRAGLGYEQYF
TGCGCCAGCAGGGCGGGATTGGGCTACGAGCAGTACTTC
>-|TRBJ2-1|17|few|TRBV15
CATSKALQTFSYNEQFF
TGTGCCACCAGCAAAGCATTACAGACGTTCTCCTACAATGAGCAGTTCTTC
>TRBD1|TRBJ2-5|16|-|TRBV4-3
CASSQEGTGIQETQYF
TGCGCCAGCAGCCAAGAGGGGACAGGGATCCAAGAGACCCAGTACTTC
>-|TRBJ1-6|14|-|TRBV6-1
CASRWTDANSPLHF
TGTGCCAGCAGGTGGACAGACGCTAATTCACCCCTCCACTTT
>-|TRBJ2-7|14|-|TRBV11-2
CASSVGTQTYEQYF
TGTGCCAGCAGCGTTGGTACACAAACCTACGAGCAGTACTTC
>TRBD2|TRBJ2-7|16|few|TRBV20-1
CSARDFFSGSGNEQYF
TGCAGTGCTAGAGATTTTTTTAGCGGGAGTGGAAACGAGCAGTACTTC
>-|TRBJ2-1|15|few|TRBV3-1
CASSQDQLRGNEQFF
TGTGCCAGCAGCCAAGATCAGTTGAGGGGGAATGAGCAGTTCTTC